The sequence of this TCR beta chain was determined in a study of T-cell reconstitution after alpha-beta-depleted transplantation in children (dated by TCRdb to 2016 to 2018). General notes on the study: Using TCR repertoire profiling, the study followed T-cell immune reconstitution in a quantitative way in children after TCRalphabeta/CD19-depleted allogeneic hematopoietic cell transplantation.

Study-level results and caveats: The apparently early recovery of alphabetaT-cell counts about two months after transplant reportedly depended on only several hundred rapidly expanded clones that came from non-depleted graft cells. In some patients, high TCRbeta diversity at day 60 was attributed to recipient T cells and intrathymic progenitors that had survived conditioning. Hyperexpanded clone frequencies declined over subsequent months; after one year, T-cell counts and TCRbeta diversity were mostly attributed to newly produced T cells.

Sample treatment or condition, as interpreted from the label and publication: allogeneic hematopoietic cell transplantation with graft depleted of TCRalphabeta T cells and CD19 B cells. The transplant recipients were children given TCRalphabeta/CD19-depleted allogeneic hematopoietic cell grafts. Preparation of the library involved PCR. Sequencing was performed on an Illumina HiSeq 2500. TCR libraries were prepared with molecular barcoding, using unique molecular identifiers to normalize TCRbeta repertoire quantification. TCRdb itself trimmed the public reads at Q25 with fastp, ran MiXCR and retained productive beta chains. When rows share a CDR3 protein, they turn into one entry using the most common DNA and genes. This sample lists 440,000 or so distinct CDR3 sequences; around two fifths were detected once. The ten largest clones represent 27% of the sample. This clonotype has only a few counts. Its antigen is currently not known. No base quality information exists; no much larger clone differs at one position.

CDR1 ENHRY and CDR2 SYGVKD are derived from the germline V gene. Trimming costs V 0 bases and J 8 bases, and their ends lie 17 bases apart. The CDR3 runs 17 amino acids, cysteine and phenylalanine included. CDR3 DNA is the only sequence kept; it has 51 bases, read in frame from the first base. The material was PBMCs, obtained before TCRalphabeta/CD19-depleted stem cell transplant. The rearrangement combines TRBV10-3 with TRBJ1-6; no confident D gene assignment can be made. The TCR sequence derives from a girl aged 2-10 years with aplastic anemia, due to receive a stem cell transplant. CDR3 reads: CAISESMGVVGDSPLHF. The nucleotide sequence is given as TGTGCCATCAGTGAGTCGATGGGTGTTGTAGGTGATTCACCCCTCCACTTT.